Presented here are 30 T cell receptor beta chains from one specimen sequenced in a study of shared clonotypes between healthy human individuals. Generated by immunoSEQ multiplex PCR, the TCRdb table keeps only in-frame clones and is missing some. The sample lists around 1,900,000 clones; just under 95% were seen once. CD8 cells classed as naive were CD45RO-negative and positively selected for CCR7, excluding terminally differentiated effector memory CD45RA+ cells. Sequencing used naive CD8+ T cells from PBMCs. All receptors come from a man younger than 35 in good health. Some clones in this sample may be carry-over from other donors' samples.

V gene TRBV14 combines with J gene TRBJ2-7; 9 positions match TRBD1. Germline-derived CDR1 and CDR2 are SGHDN and FVKESK. The CDR3 consists of 15 residues. Losses at the gene ends were 1 base for V and 1 base for J; bases not matched to a gene: 2. The CDR3: CASSQGTGDSYEQYF. CDR3 in DNA: TGTGCCAGCAGCCAAGGGACAGGGGATTCCTACGAGCAGTACTTC.

The chain recombines TRBV7-9 with TRBJ2-7, with TRBD1 matching over 9 bases. Germline V gives CDR1 SEHNR, CDR2 FQNEAQ (reference sequence). CDR3 length: 15 amino acids. The trim removed 3 bases at V and 2 bases at J, leaving 5 bases unmatched. CDR3 loop: CASSFPGQGTYEQYF. CDR3 nucleotides: TGTGCCAGCAGCTTCCCGGGACAGGGAACCTACGAGCAGTACTTC. The full variable domain, in which reference TRBV7-9 and TRBJ2-7 provide the parts outside the CDR3, is DTGVSQNPRHKITKRGQNVTFRCDPISEHNRLYWYRQTLGQGPEFLTYFQNEAQLEKSRLLSDRFSAERPKGSFSTLEIQRTEQGDSAMYLCASSFPGQGTYEQYFGPGTRLTVT.

This rearrangement joins TRBV5-8 to TRBJ2-7; 10 bases line up with TRBD1. The CDR3 extends over 15 amino acids. The germline V gene has CDR1 SGHTS and CDR2 YDEGEE. The V and J ends lost 10 bases and 1 base, in that order; junction bases with no gene match: 11. The CDR3 sequence is CADPSRQGASYEQYF. CDR3 bases: TGTGCCGATCCCTCGAGACAGGGGGCTTCCTACGAGCAGTACTTC.

The V and J genes are TRBV6-6 and TRBJ1-1; weak D call: TRBD1 (6 bases). V lost 6 bases, J lost 3 bases, and 20 bases lay in between. Germline V gene sequence: CDR1 MNHNY, CDR2 SVGAGI (reference sequence). This CDR3 region has 16 residues. CDR3 DNA: TGTGCCAGCAGCCCGTTGGGAGAGGGGGTAGACACTGAAGCTTTCTTT. This codes for CASSPLGEGVDTEAFF.

This chain joins TRBV30 and TRBJ2-7, with 9 bases aligning to TRBD2. The CDR3 sequence is 18 residues long. The germline V gene has CDR1 GTSNPN and CDR2 SVGIG (reference sequence). DNA of the CDR3: TGTGCACCGGACCCTTTAGCGGGGGTGACCGGAAGATCCTACGAGCAGTACTTC. Translating it yields CAPDPLAGVTGRSYEQYF. Filled out from reference TRBV30 and TRBJ2-7, the complete variable domain reads SQTIHQWPATLVQPVGSPLSLECTVEGTSNPNLYWYRQAAGRGLQLLFYSVGIGQISSEVPQNLSASRPQDRQFILSSKKLLLSDSGFYLCAPDPLAGVTGRSYEQYFGPGTRLTVT.

The V and J genes are TRBV29-1 and TRBJ1-1; D might be TRBD1 (5 bases). The CDR3 length is 13 residues. Trimming stripped 5 bases from V and 3 bases from J, with 13 bases between. The germline V gene has CDR1 SQVTM and CDR2 ANQGSEA. CDR3 nucleotides: TGCAGCGTTCTGGGGGGGTGGGACACTGAAGCTTTCTTT. Residues: CSVLGGWDTEAFF.

This clone was observed a single time. The chain uses TRBV7-2 and TRBJ1-1; TRBD1 matches 10 bases. The germline CDR1 and CDR2 sequences are SGHTA and FQGNSA. This CDR3 region has 16 residues. The J segment lost 4 bases and the V segment lost 5 bases, leaving 10 bases of the junction unmatched. CDR3 protein: CASSKGTGEWSTEAFF. CDR3 in DNA: TGTGCCAGCAGCAAAGGGACAGGGGAGTGGAGCACTGAAGCTTTCTTT.

This chain connects TRBV9 to TRBJ2-7; 7 bases are shared with TRBD1. There are 14 residues in the CDR3. Trimming took 3 bases from V and 2 from J; bases not matched to a gene: 5. Looked up from germline, CDR1 is SGDLS and CDR2 is YYNGEE. DNA of the CDR3: TGTGCCAGCAGCGCTGACAGGGCTGCCTACGAGCAGTACTTC. Protein sequence: CASSADRAAYEQYF.

The J gene is TRBJ1-5, the V gene TRBV10-3, with TRBD1 matching 8 bases. V trimming: 5 bases; J trimming: 6 bases; junction bases outside the gene matches: 9. The CDR3 runs 15 residues. Germline V gene lookup returns CDR1 ENHRY and CDR2 SYGVKD. The CDR3 sequence: CAISSGQEVGQPQHF. The CDR3, as DNA: TGTGCCATCAGTTCGGGACAGGAGGTTGGTCAGCCCCAGCATTTT.

The rearrangement uses TRBV9 and TRBJ2-1, with D possibly being TRBD1 (5 bases). Germline CDR1 SGDLS, CDR2 YYNGEE. Between the trimmed V and J ends, which lost 3 bases and 0 bases, there was a span of 13 bases. The CDR3 consists of 16 residues. The chain's CDR3 is CASSASTGNSYNEQFF. CDR3 in DNA: TGTGCCAGCAGCGCCTCAACAGGAAACTCCTACAATGAGCAGTTCTTC.

The chain joins TRBV2 to TRBJ1-1; D call uncertain. Between the trimmed V and J ends, which lost 3 bases and 3 bases, there was a span of 11 bases. The germline CDR1 and CDR2 sequences are SNHLY and FYNNEI. The CDR3 has 14 residues. CDR3 bases: TGTGCCAGCAGTGATGCGGCCCGCCACACTGAAGCTTTCTTT. Protein product: CASSDAARHTEAFF. Variable domain in full (rest from reference TRBV2 and TRBJ1-1): EPEVTQTPSHQVTQMGQEVILRCVPISNHLYFYWYRQILGQKVEFLVSFYNNEISEKSEIFDDQFSVERPDGSNFTLKIRSTKLEDSAMYFCASSDAARHTEAFFGQGTRLTVV.

This chain uses TRBV13 with TRBJ2-7; 10 bases line up with TRBD1. The CDR3 is 16 amino acids. CDR1 is PRHDT, CDR2 FYEKMQ, per germline (reference sequence). After removal of 3 bases from V and 1 base from J, the junction contained 6 bases not matched to a gene. This CDR3 reads CASSFGTGAASYEQYF. CDR3 DNA sequence: TGTGCCAGCAGCTTCGGGACAGGGGCGGCGTCCTACGAGCAGTACTTC.

V is TRBV5-6 and J is TRBJ2-1; D is uncertain. Between the trimmed V and J ends, which lost 4 bases and 8 bases, there was a span of 22 bases. Per germline, CDR1 SGHDT and CDR2 YYEEEE. The CDR3 consists of 16 residues. The CDR3 sequence is CASSDPTSGGFDEQFF. In DNA, the CDR3 is TGTGCCAGCAGCGACCCAACCAGTGGTGGTTTCGATGAGCAGTTCTTC.

The chain has TRBV6-6 and TRBJ2-1; D call uncertain. Germline V gene data show CDR1 as MNHNY and CDR2 as SVGAGI (reference sequence). The germline V and J ends were trimmed by 2 bases and 0 bases, with 11 bases remaining between them. There are 16 residues in the CDR3. CDR3 nucleotides: TGTGCCAGCAGTTACGGCGGTTTCGGCTCCTACAATGAGCAGTTCTTC. This translates into CASSYGGFGSYNEQFF.

This chain links TRBV5-1 with TRBJ2-3; maybe TRBD1 (6 bases). This CDR3 contains 13 residues. V shed 7 bases and J shed 2 bases, with 11 bases lying between them. Per germline, CDR1 SGHRS and CDR2 YFSETQ. The DNA of the CDR3 is TGCGCCAGCTCCCGGGACACCACAGATACGCAGTATTTT. Translated: CASSRDTTDTQYF.

The count of this clone is one. The gene calls are TRBV11-1 and TRBJ1-2; the D is unclear. This CDR3 comprises 14 residues. Trimming pared 0 bases from V and 8 bases from J, leaving 13 bases between. From germline, CDR1 is SGHAT and CDR2 FQDESV (reference sequence). CDR3: CASSLAGAPRGYTF. The DNA of the CDR3 is TGTGCCAGCAGCTTAGCGGGCGCACCTCGGGGCTACACCTTC.

This chain uses TRBV29-1 with TRBJ2-7, with D possibly being TRBD1 (5 bases). From germline, CDR1 is SQVTM and CDR2 ANQGSEA. This CDR3 has 14 residues. V was clipped by 4 bases and J by 1 base, with 14 bases between them. CDR3 in amino acids: CSVAGPQGSYEQYF. The CDR3 nucleotides read TGCAGCGTTGCAGGGCCCCAAGGGTCCTACGAGCAGTACTTC.

Note on this clone: At the DNA level, this CDR3 is encoded by other sequences in the same sample as well. V usage is TRBV6-5 and J usage is TRBJ1-2; D is ambiguous. The CDR3 totals 14 residues. Germline V gene lookup returns CDR1 MNHEY and CDR2 SVGAGI. With 0 bases removed from V and 3 bases from J, the gap between germline ends came to 8 bases. The CDR3, as DNA: TGTGCCAGCAGTTACTCTGAGTCACACTATGGCTACACCTTC. Encoded protein: CASSYSESHYGYTF.

Remarks on this clone: Other DNA sequences of this sample code for an identical CDR3. The chain employs TRBV7-9 and TRBJ2-1, with D uncertain. CDR3 size: 11 residues. The V end lost 6 bases, the J end lost 6 bases, and 6 bases lay between the germline ends. Germline CDR1 reads SEHNR; CDR2 reads FQNEAQ (reference sequence). The CDR3 is CASSTLNEQFF. CDR3 in DNA: TGTGCCAGCAGTACACTCAATGAGCAGTTCTTC.

The genes are TRBV4-3 and TRBJ2-7; D may correspond to TRBD1 or TRBD2 (5 bases each). The CDR3 runs 17 residues. Germline V gives CDR1 LGHNA, CDR2 YSLEER. Trimming shortened V by 0 bases and J by 3 bases, and 18 bases separated the two germline ends. CDR3 amino acids: CASSQDWGGSSLYEQYF. The CDR3 DNA reads as TGCGCCAGCAGCCAAGATTGGGGCGGGTCCTCCCTCTACGAGCAGTACTTC.

This rearrangement joins TRBV28 to TRBJ2-7; D perhaps matches TRBD2 (6 bases). The CDR3 is 14 amino acids. V shed 5 bases and J shed 3 bases, with 14 bases lying between them. The germline CDR1 and CDR2 sequences are MDHEN and SYDVKM. The DNA of the CDR3 is TGTGCCAGCAGTCTAGACGGGACTGGCTACGAGCAGTACTTC. Translating gives CASSLDGTGYEQYF.

The chain carries TRBV7-8 and TRBJ2-7; possible D gene TRBD1, 5 bases. This CDR3 comprises 15 residues. V was clipped by 1 base and J by 2 bases, with 12 bases between them. Looked up from germline, CDR1 is SGHVS and CDR2 is FQNEAQ. The CDR3 spells CASSLELGRAYEQYF. The DNA for the CDR3 is TGTGCCAGCAGCTTAGAGCTCGGCAGGGCCTACGAGCAGTACTTC.

The chain couples TRBV5-4 to TRBJ1-1; D unresolved. The CDR3 contains 12 residues. CDR1 is SGHNT, CDR2 YYREEE, per germline (reference sequence). The ends were cut back, 4 bases at V and 0 bases at J, with 4 bases in the middle. The CDR3 loop reads CASSLMNTEAFF. In DNA form, the CDR3 reads TGTGCCAGCAGCCTCATGAACACTGAAGCTTTCTTT.

With respect to this clone: At the DNA level, this CDR3 is encoded by other sequences in the same sample as well. This chain uses TRBV5-1 with TRBJ1-1; D is uncertain. The V and J ends lost 0 bases and 5 bases respectively, with 8 bases between them. The CDR3 is made up of 13 amino acids. Germline lookup yields CDR1 SGHRS and CDR2 YFSETQ. In DNA, the CDR3 is TGCGCCAGCAGCTTGGTGGCGGGAACTGAAGCTTTCTTT. Amino acid sequence: CASSLVAGTEAFF. The complete variable domain, with remaining parts taken from reference TRBV5-1 and TRBJ1-1, reads KAGVTQTPRYLIKTRGQQVTLSCSPISGHRSVSWYQQTPGQGLQFLFEYFSETQRNKGNFPGRFSGRQFSNSRSEMNVSTLELGDSALYLCASSLVAGTEAFFGQGTRLTVV.

V and J are TRBV6-7 and TRBJ1-2; 9 nucleotides align to TRBD1. TRBV6-7 falls under the ORF class, with uncertain function. This CDR3 is built from 14 residues. V lost 2 bases, J lost 7 bases, and 5 bases stayed unmatched. CDR3 coding DNA: TGTGCCAGCAGTTACCAGGGACAGGGATCTGGCTACACCTTC. Translated: CASSYQGQGSGYTF.

The V call is TRBV5-5, the J call TRBJ2-7, with TRBD1 matching over 11 bases. With 2 bases clipped from V and 4 bases from J, the junction kept 5 bases outside the gene matches. Germline-derived CDR1 and CDR2 are SGHKS and YYEKEE (reference sequence). CDR3 length equals 15 residues. CDR3 region: CASSFGTGGIYEQYF. The CDR3 DNA follows: TGTGCCAGCAGCTTCGGGACAGGGGGTATATACGAGCAGTACTTC.

This clone was detected only once. This chain uses TRBV15 with TRBJ2-1, with D maybe TRBD2 (7 bases). CDR1 and CDR2 (germline): LNHNV, YYDKDF (reference sequence). The V end was cut by 5 bases, the J end by 7 bases, with 18 bases between. The CDR3 spans 15 residues. The CDR3 DNA follows: TGTGCCACCAGCTTCACGGGGGGCCTGCTGAATGAGCAGTTCTTC. This codes for CATSFTGGLLNEQFF. The entire variable domain, with the rest obtained from reference TRBV15 and TRBJ2-1, is as follows: DAMVIQNPRYQVTQFGKPVTLSCSQTLNHNVMYWYQQKSSQAPKLLFHYYDKDFNNEADTPDNFQSRRPNTSFCFLDIRSPGLGDTAMYLCATSFTGGLLNEQFFGPGTRLTVL.

The chain is built from TRBV4-1 and TRBJ2-7; D is possibly TRBD2 (5 bases). The CDR3 is 13 residues long. Germline CDR1 reads MGHRA; CDR2 reads YSYEKL. The V end lost 3 bases, the J end lost 4 bases, and 10 bases lay between the germline ends. This CDR3 is CASSHRGIYEQYF. The CDR3 DNA reads TGCGCCAGCAGCCACCGGGGTATTTACGAGCAGTACTTC.

The chain carries TRBV28 and TRBJ1-1; no clear D gene. CDR1 MDHEN and CDR2 SYDVKM come from the germline V gene. V lost 8 bases and J 0 bases, leaving 13 bases between the germline ends. The length of the CDR3 is 14 residues. For the CDR3, the DNA is TGTGCCAGCGGGGTTTATAACATGAACACTGAAGCTTTCTTT. Translation: CASGVYNMNTEAFF.

Here the CDR3 reads CASSFTGSQETQYF. The CDR3 DNA sequence: TGTGCCAGCAGCTTCACAGGATCACAAGAGACCCAGTACTTC. The chain couples TRBV7-6 to TRBJ2-5, with D perhaps TRBD1 (5 bases). The ends were cut back, 3 bases at V and 2 bases at J, with 10 bases in the middle. Germline V gene lookup returns CDR1 SGHVS and CDR2 FNYEAQ. The CDR3 has 14 residues.